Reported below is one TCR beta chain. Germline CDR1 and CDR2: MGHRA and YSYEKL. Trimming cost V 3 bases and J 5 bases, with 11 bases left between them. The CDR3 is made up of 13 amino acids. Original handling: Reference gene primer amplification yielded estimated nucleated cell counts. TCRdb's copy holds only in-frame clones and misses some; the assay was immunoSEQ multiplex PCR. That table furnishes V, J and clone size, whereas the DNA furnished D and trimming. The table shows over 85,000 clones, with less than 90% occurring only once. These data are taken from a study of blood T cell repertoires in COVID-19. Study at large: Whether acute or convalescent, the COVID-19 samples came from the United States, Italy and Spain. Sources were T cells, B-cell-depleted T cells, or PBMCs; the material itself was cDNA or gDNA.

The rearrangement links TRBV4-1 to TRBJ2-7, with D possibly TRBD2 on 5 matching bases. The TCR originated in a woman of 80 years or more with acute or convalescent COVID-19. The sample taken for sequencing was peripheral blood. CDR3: CASSQGEGDEQYF. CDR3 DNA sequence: TGCGCCAGCAGCCAGGGAGAGGGTGACGAGCAGTACTTC.